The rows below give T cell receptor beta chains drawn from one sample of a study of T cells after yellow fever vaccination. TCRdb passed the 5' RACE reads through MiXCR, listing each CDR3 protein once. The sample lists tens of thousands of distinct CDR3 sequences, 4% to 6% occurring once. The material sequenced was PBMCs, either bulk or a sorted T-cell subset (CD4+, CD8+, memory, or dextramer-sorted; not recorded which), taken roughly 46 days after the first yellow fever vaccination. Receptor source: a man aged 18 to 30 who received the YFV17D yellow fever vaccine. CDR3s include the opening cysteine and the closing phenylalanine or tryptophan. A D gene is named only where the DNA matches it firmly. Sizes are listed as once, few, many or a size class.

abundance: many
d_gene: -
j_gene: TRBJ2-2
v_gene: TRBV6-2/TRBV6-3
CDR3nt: TGTGCCAGCAGTCGCCGACCAGGGGTTACCGGGGAGCTGTTTTTT
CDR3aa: CASSRRPGVTGELFF

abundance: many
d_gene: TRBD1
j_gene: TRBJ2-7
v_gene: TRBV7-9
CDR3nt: TGTGCCAGCAGCCTACAGGGGAGCTCCTACGAGCAGTACTTC
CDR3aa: CASSLQGSSYEQYF

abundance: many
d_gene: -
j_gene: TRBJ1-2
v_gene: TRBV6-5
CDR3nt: TGTGCCAGCAGCAGCCCCACAGGGTATAATGGCTACACCTTC
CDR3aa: CASSSPTGYNGYTF

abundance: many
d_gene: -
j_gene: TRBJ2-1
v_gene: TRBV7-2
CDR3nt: TGTGCCAGCAGCCGCAGGGGCAATGAGCAGTTCTTC
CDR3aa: CASSRRGNEQFF

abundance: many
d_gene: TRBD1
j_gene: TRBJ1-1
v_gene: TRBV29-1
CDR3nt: TGCAGCGTTGGGGCGGGACAGATGAACACTGAAGCTTTCTTT
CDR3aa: CSVGAGQMNTEAFF

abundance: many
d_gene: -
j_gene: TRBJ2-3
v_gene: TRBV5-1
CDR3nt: TGCGCCAGCAGCTGGGAGGGGGCAGATACGCAGTATTTT
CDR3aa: CASSWEGADTQYF

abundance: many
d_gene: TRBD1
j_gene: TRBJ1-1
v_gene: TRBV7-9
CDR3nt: TGTGCCAGCCCAACCTGGGGACAGGGGTATACTGAAGCTTTCTTT
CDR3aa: CASPTWGQGYTEAFF

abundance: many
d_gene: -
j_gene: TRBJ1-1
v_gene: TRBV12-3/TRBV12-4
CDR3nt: TGTGCCAGCAGTTCCTCGGACACCAACACTGAAGCTTTCTTT
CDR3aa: CASSSSDTNTEAFF

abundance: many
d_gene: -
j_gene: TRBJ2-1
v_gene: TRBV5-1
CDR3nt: TGCGCCAGCAGCCCCCCTAGCTCCTACAATGAGCAGTTCTTC
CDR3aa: CASSPPSSYNEQFF

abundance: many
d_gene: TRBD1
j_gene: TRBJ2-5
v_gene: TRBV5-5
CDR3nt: TGTGCCAGCAGCCCCGGACAGGGCGGATTAGGAGAGACCCAGTACTTC
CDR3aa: CASSPGQGGLGETQYF